Detailed here is one T cell receptor beta chain. Its antigen is currently unknown. Trimming removed 1 base from V and 1 base from J; junction bases left unmatched: 4. Germline V gives CDR1 LGHNA, CDR2 YNFKEQ. CDR3 size: 16 residues. TCRdb used MiXCR to reprocess the 5' RACE reads, holding one entry per CDR3 protein. In the table there are 350,000 to 400,000 distinct CDR3 sequences, 20% to 25% of which are singletons. This sample was included in a study of T-cell memory formation after mild COVID-19. Study-level information: TCR clusters mostly belonged to single donors.

Study conclusions and caveats: The appearance of some responding clones in pre-infection memory suggested that cross-reactive memory joined.

The TCR originated in an adult woman who had mild COVID-19 (a few samples of this study predate the infection). Cell type and time point are not known. The gene calls are TRBV4-2 and TRBJ2-3, with TRBD2 matching over 8 bases. Sequenced sample: PBMCs or a T cell subset sorted from them (not recorded which). CDR3 loop: CASSQAPLAGTDTQYF. The CDR3 nucleotides read TGTGCCAGCAGCCAAGCACCACTAGCGGGCACAGATACGCAGTATTTT.